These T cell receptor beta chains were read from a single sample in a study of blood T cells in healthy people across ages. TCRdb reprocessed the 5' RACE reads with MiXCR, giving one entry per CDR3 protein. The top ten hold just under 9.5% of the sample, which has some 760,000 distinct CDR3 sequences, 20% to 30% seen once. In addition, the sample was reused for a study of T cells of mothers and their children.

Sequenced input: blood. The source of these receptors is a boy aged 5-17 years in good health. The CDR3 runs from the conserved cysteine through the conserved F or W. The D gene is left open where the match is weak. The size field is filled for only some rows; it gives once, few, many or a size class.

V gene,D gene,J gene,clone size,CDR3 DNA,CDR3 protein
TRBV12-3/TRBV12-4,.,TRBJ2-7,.,TGTGCCAGCAGTTTGGGAAGGGAGGGGGCCTACGAGCAGTACTTC,CASSLGREGAYEQYF
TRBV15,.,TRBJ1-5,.,TGTGCCACCAGCAGAGATGTCAAGGCGGGCAACTATCAGCCCCAGCATTTT,CATSRDVKAGNYQPQHF
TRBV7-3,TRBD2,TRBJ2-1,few,TGTGCCAGCAGCTCCAGCGGGAGAAGCTCCTACAATGAGCAGTTCTTC,CASSSSGRSSYNEQFF
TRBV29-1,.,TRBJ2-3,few,TGCAGCGTTGGAAGGGGCACAGATACGCAGTATTTT,CSVGRGTDTQYF
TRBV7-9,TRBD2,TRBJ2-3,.,TGTGCCAGCAGCTGGACTAGCGGTCACACAGATACGCAGTATTTT,CASSWTSGHTDTQYF
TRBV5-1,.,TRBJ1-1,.,TGCGCCAGCTCCCTCGGAGGTCCCATGAACACTGAAGCTCTCTTT,CASSLGGPMNTEALF
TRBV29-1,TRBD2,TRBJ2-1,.,TGCAGCGTTGAAGATCCTTTGGGACTAGCGGGAAACGTCTCCTACAATGAGCAGTTCTTC,CSVEDPLGLAGNVSYNEQFF
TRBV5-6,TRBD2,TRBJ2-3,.,TGTGCCAGCAGCTCAGGACTAGCGGGGTCCTTTTTGAATACGCAGTATTTT,CASSSGLAGSFLNTQYF
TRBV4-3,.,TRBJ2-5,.,TGCGCCAGCAGCCAAGGGACAGACCAAGAGACCCAGTACTTC,CASSQGTDQETQYF
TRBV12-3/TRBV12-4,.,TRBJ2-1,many,TGTGCCAGCACCCGGAAAAGCTCCTACAATGAGCAGTTCTTC,CASTRKSSYNEQFF
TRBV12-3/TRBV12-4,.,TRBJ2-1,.,TGTGCCAGCAGTTTCGGCGGTACTGAGCAGTTCTTC,CASSFGGTEQFF
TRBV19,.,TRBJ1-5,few,TGTGCCAGTAGTCACCAAACAGAGGTCAATCAGCCCCAGCATTTT,CASSHQTEVNQPQHF
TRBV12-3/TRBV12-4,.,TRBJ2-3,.,TGTGCCAGCAGGAGGACTGGCGGGGGCAACACAGATACGCAGTATTTT,CASRRTGGGNTDTQYF
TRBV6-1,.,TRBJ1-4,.,TGTGCCAGCAGTGCAACCCTAGCCCGGGGGGGACGGAATGAAAAACTGTTTTTT,CASSATLARGGRNEKLFF
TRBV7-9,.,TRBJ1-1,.,TGTGCCAGCAGCGATGAGGGAAGGATAAACACTGAAGCTTTCTTT,CASSDEGRINTEAFF
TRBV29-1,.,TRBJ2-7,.,TGCAGCGTTGAAGTAAGCGACCTCAACGAGCAGTACTTC,CSVEVSDLNEQYF
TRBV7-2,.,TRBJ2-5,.,TGTGCCAGCAGCTTAGATAGTCCCCAGGAGACCCAGTACTTC,CASSLDSPQETQYF
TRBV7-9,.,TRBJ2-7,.,TGTGCCAGCAGCACCAGGGGCGGGATCTACGAGCAGTACTTC,CASSTRGGIYEQYF
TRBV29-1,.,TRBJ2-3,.,TGCAGCGCTGAAGGGGAGTCCACAGATACGCAGTATTTT,CSAEGESTDTQYF
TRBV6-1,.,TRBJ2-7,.,TGTGCCAGCAGTGAAGCGGGAGAATTGCTCGAGCAGTACTTC,CASSEAGELLEQYF
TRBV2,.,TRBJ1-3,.,TGTGCCAGCAGTGACGTCGGCCCGACCCCTGGAAACACCATATATTTT,CASSDVGPTPGNTIYF
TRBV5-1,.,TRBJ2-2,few,TGCGCCAGCAGCTTGGTACCGAACACCGGGGAGCTGTTTTTT,CASSLVPNTGELFF
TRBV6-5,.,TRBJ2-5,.,TGTGCCAGCAGTCAAGGACAAGCCCGGGAGACCCAGTACTTC,CASSQGQARETQYF
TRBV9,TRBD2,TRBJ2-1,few,TGTGCCAGCGGAGGGTTTCGGCGGGACGGGGGGAACAATGAGCAGTTCTTC,CASGGFRRDGGNNEQFF
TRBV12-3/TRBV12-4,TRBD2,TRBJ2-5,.,TGTGCCAGCAGTTCCAGCGGGGGGGCCCAAGAGACCCAGTACTTC,CASSSSGGAQETQYF
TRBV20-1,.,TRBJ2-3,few,TGCAGTGCCGTGACGGGCAGACGAGATACGCAGTATTTT,CSAVTGRRDTQYF
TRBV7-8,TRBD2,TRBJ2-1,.,TGTGCCGGCAGCTTAGCGGGGGCGATGACATACAATGAGCAGTTCTTC,CAGSLAGAMTYNEQFF
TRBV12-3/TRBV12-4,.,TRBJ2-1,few,TGTGCCAGCAGTTTTGAGTCCAATGAGCAGTTCTTC,CASSFESNEQFF
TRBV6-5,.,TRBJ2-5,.,TGTGCCAGCAGTAGGGGGGCCGGGCAAGAGACCCAGTACTTC,CASSRGAGQETQYF
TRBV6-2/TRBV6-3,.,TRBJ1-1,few,TGTGCCAGCAGTTATTGGCGGATGAACACTGAAGTTTTCTTT,CASSYWRMNTEVFF
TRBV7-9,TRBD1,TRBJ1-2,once,TGTGCCAGCAGCTTCGCCGGGACAGATTCCCACTTC,CASSFAGTDSHF
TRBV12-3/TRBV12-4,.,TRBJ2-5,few,TGTGCCAGCAGTTCAGCACTAGAGACCCAGTACTTC,CASSSALETQYF